Listed below are T cell receptor beta chains from one sample, sequenced in a study of T-cell reconstitution after alpha-beta-depleted transplantation in children. In TCRdb, the PCR reads were re-called with MiXCR into one record per CDR3 protein. Altogether approximately 32,000 distinct CDR3 sequences are present, around 6% being singletons, with the ten largest covering 25% to 30%. Sequences were derived from peripheral blood, sampled 60 days after TCRalphabeta/CD19-depleted stem cell transplant. All receptors come from a child in the first two years of life who had a stem cell transplant for acute myeloid leukemia, so the T cells may come from the graft donor. Both conserved end residues are part of each CDR3. The order of the fields is clone size, J gene, CDR3 length, D gene, V gene, CDR3 protein, CDR3 DNA. A D gene is named only where the DNA matches it firmly. A row's size may be missing; if present it is once, few, many or a size class.

size: many
J: TRBJ1-5
length: 15
D: .
V: TRBV20-1
CDR3: CSARAPGARNQPQHF
DNA: TGCAGTGCTAGGGCCCCAGGGGCGCGAAATCAGCCCCAGCATTTT

size: many
J: TRBJ2-1
length: 14
D: .
V: TRBV7-9
CDR3: CASSLGGLRNEQFF
DNA: TGTGCCAGCAGCTTAGGGGGCCTTAGGAATGAGCAGTTCTTC

size: many
J: TRBJ2-7
length: 14
D: .
V: TRBV10-3
CDR3: CAIRVPALKDEQYF
DNA: TGTGCCATCAGAGTACCTGCCCTCAAGGACGAGCAGTACTTC

size: few
J: TRBJ1-1
length: 12
D: .
V: TRBV30
CDR3: CAWSSGQGASFF
DNA: TGTGCCTGGAGTAGTGGCCAGGGCGCCTCTTTCTTT

size: medium-sized
J: TRBJ2-3
length: 15
D: .
V: TRBV19
CDR3: CASSMTGLGTDTQYF
DNA: TGTGCCAGTAGTATGACAGGCTTGGGCACAGATACGCAGTATTTT

size: many
J: TRBJ2-4
length: 14
D: .
V: TRBV30
CDR3: CAWSPSVAKNIQYF
DNA: TGTGCCTGGAGTCCCTCCGTAGCCAAAAACATTCAGTACTTC

size: many
J: TRBJ1-2
length: 15
D: TRBD1
V: TRBV10-3
CDR3: CAISTPRGTKYGYTF
DNA: TGTGCCATCAGTACCCCCAGGGGGACGAAGTATGGCTACACCTTC

size: many
J: TRBJ1-2
length: 12
D: TRBD1
V: TRBV10-3
CDR3: CAILRTGNGYTF
DNA: TGTGCCATCCTAAGGACAGGGAATGGCTACACCTTC

size: many
J: TRBJ2-3
length: 14
D: .
V: TRBV11-2
CDR3: CASSREGGTDTQYF
DNA: TGTGCCAGCAGCCGGGAAGGGGGCACAGATACGCAGTATTTT

size: many
J: TRBJ2-1
length: 12
D: .
V: TRBV7-9
CDR3: CASSLSGYEQFF
DNA: TGTGCCAGCAGCTTATCGGGGTACGAGCAGTTCTTC

size: many
J: TRBJ2-5
length: 15
D: .
V: TRBV5-1
CDR3: CASSLPGHLQETQYF
DNA: TGCGCCAGCAGTCTGCCGGGACACCTCCAAGAGACCCAGTACTTC

size: many
J: TRBJ2-7
length: 12
D: .
V: TRBV2
CDR3: CASNPGEYEQYF
DNA: TGTGCCAGCAATCCAGGGGAATACGAGCAGTACTTC

size: many
J: TRBJ2-1
length: 13
D: .
V: TRBV2
CDR3: CASSYSYYNEQFF
DNA: TGTGCCAGCAGCTATTCCTACTACAATGAGCAGTTCTTC

size: many
J: TRBJ2-7
length: 12
D: .
V: TRBV12-3/TRBV12-4
CDR3: CATRTKTGEQYF
DNA: TGTGCCACTCGGACGAAAACGGGAGAGCAGTACTTC

size: many
J: TRBJ2-1
length: 13
D: .
V: TRBV28
CDR3: CASSLGLANEQFF
DNA: TGTGCCAGCAGTTTAGGTCTAGCAAATGAGCAGTTCTTC

size: many
J: TRBJ2-7
length: 16
D: TRBD2
V: TRBV4-2
CDR3: CASSQDLPSGTLEQYF
DNA: TGTGCCAGCAGCCAAGATCTGCCTAGCGGGACGCTCGAGCAGTACTTC

size: many
J: TRBJ2-3
length: 12
D: .
V: TRBV28
CDR3: CASSLMSDTQYF
DNA: TGTGCCAGCAGTTTGATGTCAGATACGCAGTATTTT

size: .
J: TRBJ2-7
length: 19
D: .
V: TRBV5-1
CDR3: CASSRPTSKWALRPYEQYF
DNA: TGCGCCAGCAGCAGACCCACATCGAAATGGGCCCTAAGACCCTACGAGCAGTACTTC

size: many
J: TRBJ1-1
length: 14
D: .
V: TRBV4-3
CDR3: CASSQERGNTEAFF
DNA: TGCGCCAGCAGCCAAGAACGGGGGAACACTGAAGCTTTCTTT

size: many
J: TRBJ1-5
length: 13
D: .
V: TRBV28
CDR3: CASSLTVNQPQHF
DNA: TGTGCCAGCAGTTTGACGGTCAATCAGCCCCAGCATTTT

size: .
J: TRBJ2-7
length: 16
D: .
V: TRBV6-2/TRBV6-3
CDR3: CASSYSTRARPYEQYF
DNA: TGTGCCAGCAGTTACTCGACTAGGGCCCGCCCCTACGAGCAGTACTTC

size: .
J: TRBJ1-1
length: 15
D: TRBD1
V: TRBV9
CDR3: CASTTGEGVSAEAFF
DNA: TGTGCCAGCACGACAGGGGAGGGAGTGAGCGCTGAAGCTTTCTTT

size: many
J: TRBJ2-5
length: 16
D: TRBD1
V: TRBV24-1
CDR3: CATSDFKDRGRETQYF
DNA: TGTGCCACCAGTGATTTCAAGGACAGGGGGCGAGAGACCCAGTACTTC

size: many
J: TRBJ2-5
length: 14
D: TRBD2
V: TRBV12-3/TRBV12-4
CDR3: CASSGLAGEETQYF
DNA: TGTGCCAGCAGCGGACTAGCGGGGGAGGAGACCCAGTACTTC

size: many
J: TRBJ2-1
length: 15
D: .
V: TRBV29-1
CDR3: CSGPWERWSYNEQFF
DNA: TGCAGCGGACCTTGGGAGAGATGGTCCTACAATGAGCAGTTCTTC

size: many
J: TRBJ2-3
length: 15
D: .
V: TRBV28
CDR3: CASSFSNAGTDTQYF
DNA: TGTGCCAGCAGTTTCTCGAATGCAGGGACGGATACGCAGTATTTT

size: many
J: TRBJ2-2
length: 15
D: TRBD2
V: TRBV28
CDR3: CASSLTSGRVGELFF
DNA: TGTGCCAGCAGCTTGACTAGCGGGAGAGTCGGGGAGCTGTTTTTT

size: many
J: TRBJ1-2
length: 12
D: .
V: TRBV5-6
CDR3: CASRPANYGYTF
DNA: TGTGCCAGCAGACCCGCTAACTATGGCTACACCTTC

size: many
J: TRBJ2-3
length: 15
D: .
V: TRBV27
CDR3: CASSLGARRTDTQYF
DNA: TGTGCCAGCAGTTTGGGTGCCAGGCGCACAGATACGCAGTATTTT

size: many
J: TRBJ1-5
length: 14
D: TRBD1
V: TRBV7-6
CDR3: CASSLDRDNQPQHF
DNA: TGTGCCAGCAGCCTGGACAGGGACAATCAGCCCCAGCATTTT

size: many
J: TRBJ2-3
length: 15
D: .
V: TRBV12-3/TRBV12-4
CDR3: CASSLMGEGTDTQYF
DNA: TGTGCCAGCAGTTTAATGGGGGAGGGCACAGATACGCAGTATTTT

size: many
J: TRBJ2-1
length: 16
D: TRBD1
V: TRBV4-3
CDR3: CASSQDRTGIYNEQFF
DNA: TGCGCCAGCAGCCAAGATAGGACAGGGATTTACAATGAGCAGTTCTTC

size: medium-sized
J: TRBJ1-4
length: 16
D: TRBD1
V: TRBV28
CDR3: CASSFRLQGADEKLFF
DNA: TGTGCCAGCAGTTTCCGACTACAGGGGGCGGATGAAAAACTGTTTTTT

size: many
J: TRBJ1-2
length: 13
D: TRBD1
V: TRBV29-1
CDR3: CSAIRDRDDGYTF
DNA: TGCAGCGCTATCAGAGACAGGGACGATGGCTACACCTTC

size: many
J: TRBJ2-3
length: 15
D: .
V: TRBV7-9
CDR3: CASSLDLALRDTQYF
DNA: TGTGCCAGCAGCTTAGACCTAGCCCTCAGAGATACGCAGTATTTT

size: .
J: TRBJ2-7
length: 14
D: .
V: TRBV18
CDR3: CASSPSTGSYEQYF
DNA: TGTGCCAGCTCACCTTCTACAGGCTCCTACGAGCAGTACTTC